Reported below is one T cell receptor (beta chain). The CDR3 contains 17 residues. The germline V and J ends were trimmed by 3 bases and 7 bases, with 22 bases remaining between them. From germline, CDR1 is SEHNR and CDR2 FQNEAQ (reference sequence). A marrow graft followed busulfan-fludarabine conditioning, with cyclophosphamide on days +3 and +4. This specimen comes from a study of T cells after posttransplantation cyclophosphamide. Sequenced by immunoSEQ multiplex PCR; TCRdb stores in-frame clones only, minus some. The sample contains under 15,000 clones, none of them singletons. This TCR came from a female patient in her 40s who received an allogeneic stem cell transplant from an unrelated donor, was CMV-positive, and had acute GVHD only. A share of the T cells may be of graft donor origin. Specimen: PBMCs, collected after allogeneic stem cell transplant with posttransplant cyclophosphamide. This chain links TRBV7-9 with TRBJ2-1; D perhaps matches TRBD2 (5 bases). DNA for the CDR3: TGTGCCAGCAGCTTTCCCCTTCGAGGGCCGACTCGGAATGAGCAGTTCTTC. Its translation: CASSFPLRGPTRNEQFF.